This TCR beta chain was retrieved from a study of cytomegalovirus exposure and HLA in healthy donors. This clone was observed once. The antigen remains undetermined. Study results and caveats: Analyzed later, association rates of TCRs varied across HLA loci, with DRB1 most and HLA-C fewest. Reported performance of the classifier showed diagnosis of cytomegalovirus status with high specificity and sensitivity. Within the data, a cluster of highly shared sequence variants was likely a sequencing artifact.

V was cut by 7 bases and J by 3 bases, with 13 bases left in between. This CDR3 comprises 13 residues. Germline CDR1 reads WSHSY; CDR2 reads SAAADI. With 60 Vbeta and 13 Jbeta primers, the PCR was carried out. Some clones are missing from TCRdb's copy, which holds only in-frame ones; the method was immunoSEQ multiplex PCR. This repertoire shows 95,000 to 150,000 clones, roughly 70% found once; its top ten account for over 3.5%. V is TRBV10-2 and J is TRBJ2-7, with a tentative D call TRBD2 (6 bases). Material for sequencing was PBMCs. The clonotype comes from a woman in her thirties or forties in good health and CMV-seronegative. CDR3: CASTSSEYYEQYF. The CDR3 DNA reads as TGCGCCAGCACGTCTAGCGAATACTACGAGCAGTACTTC.